This T cell receptor (beta chain) originates from a study of blood T cells in healthy people across ages. For the second PCR, which ran for about 6 to 11 cycles, a sample-barcoded 5' primer and a J-beta primer mix were used. TCRdb called the 5' RACE reads again in MiXCR, with one record for every CDR3 protein. The table includes some 800,000 distinct CDR3 sequences, 20% to 25% detected once. CDR3 size: 16 residues. CDR1 is DFQATT, CDR2 SNEGSKA, per germline (reference sequence). The J segment lost 3 bases and the V segment lost 2 bases, leaving 10 bases of the junction unmatched. This sample also belongs to another study, concerning T cells of mothers and their children.

This TCR derives from a boy younger than 18 in good health. The rearrangement joins TRBV20-1 to TRBJ2-3, with 8 bases matching TRBD2. The sample consisted of blood. CDR3 nucleotide sequence: TGCAGTGCTAGACCGTTTGGGGCGGGGGGAACAGATACGCAGTATTTT. Translated: CSARPFGAGGTDTQYF.